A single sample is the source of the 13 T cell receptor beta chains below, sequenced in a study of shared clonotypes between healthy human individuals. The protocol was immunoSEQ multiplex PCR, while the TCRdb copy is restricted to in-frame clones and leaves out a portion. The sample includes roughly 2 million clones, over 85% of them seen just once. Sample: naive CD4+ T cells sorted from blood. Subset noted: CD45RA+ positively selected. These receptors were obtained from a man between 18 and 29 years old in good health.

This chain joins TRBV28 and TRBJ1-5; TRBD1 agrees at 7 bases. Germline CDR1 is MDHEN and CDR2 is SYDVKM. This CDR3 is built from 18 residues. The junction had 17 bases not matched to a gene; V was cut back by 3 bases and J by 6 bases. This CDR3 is CASSFLPEGAKGGQPQHF. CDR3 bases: TGTGCCAGCAGTTTCCTACCGGAGGGGGCCAAGGGGGGTCAGCCCCAGCATTTT. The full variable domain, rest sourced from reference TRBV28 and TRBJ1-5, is DVKVTQSSRYLVKRTGEKVFLECVQDMDHENMFWYRQDPGLGLRLIYFSYDVKMKEKGDIPEGYSVSREKKERFSLILESASTNQTSMYLCASSFLPEGAKGGQPQHFGDGTRLSIL.

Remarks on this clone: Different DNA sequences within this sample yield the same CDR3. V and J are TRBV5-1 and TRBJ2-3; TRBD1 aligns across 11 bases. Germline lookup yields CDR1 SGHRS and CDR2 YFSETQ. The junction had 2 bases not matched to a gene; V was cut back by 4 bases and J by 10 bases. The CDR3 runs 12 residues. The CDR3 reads CASSPGQGAQYF. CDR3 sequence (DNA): TGCGCCAGCAGCCCGGGACAGGGGGCGCAGTATTTT.

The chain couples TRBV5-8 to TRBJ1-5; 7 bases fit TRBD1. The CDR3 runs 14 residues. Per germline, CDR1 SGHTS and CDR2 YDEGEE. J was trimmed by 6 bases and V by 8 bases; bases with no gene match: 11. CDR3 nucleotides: TGTGCCAGTACAGGGGTTTTCCGCGGTCAGCCCCAGCATTTT. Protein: CASTGVFRGQPQHF. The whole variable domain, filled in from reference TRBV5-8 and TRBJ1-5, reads EAGVTQSPTHLIKTRGQQATLRCSPISGHTSVYWYQQALGLGLQFLLWYDEGEERNRGNFPPRFSGRQFPNYSSELNVNALELEDSALYLCASTGVFRGQPQHFGDGTRLSIL.

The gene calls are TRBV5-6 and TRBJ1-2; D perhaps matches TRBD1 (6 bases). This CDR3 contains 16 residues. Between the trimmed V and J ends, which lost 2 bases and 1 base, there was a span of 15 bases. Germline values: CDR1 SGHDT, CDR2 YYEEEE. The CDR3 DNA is TGTGCCAGCAGCTTAAGTGGGACACCAGTTAACTATGGCTACACCTTC. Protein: CASSLSGTPVNYGYTF.

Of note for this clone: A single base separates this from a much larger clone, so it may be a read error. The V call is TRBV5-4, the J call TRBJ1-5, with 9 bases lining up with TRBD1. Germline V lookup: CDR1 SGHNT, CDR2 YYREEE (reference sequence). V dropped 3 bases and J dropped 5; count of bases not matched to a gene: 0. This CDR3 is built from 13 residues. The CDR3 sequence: CASSWDRDQPQHF. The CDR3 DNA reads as TGTGCCAGCAGCTGGGACAGGGATCAGCCCCAGCATTTT.

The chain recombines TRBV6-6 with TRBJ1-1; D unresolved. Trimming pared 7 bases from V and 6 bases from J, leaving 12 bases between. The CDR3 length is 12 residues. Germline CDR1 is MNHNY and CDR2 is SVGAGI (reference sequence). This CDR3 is CASKIMEAEAFF. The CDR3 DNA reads TGTGCCAGCAAGATTATGGAGGCTGAAGCTTTCTTT.

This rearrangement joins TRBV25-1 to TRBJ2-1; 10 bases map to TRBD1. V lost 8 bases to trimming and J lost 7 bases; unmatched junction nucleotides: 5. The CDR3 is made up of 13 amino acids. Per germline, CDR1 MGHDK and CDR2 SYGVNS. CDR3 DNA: TGTGCCAGCTCCGGGACAGGGGTGAATGAGCAGTTCTTC. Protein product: CASSGTGVNEQFF.

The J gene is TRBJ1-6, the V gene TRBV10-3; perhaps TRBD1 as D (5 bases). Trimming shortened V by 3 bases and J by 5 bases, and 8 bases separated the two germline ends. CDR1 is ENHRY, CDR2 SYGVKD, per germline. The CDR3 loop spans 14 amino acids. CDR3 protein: CAISDGTNNSPLHF. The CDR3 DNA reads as TGTGCCATCAGTGACGGGACCAATAATTCACCCCTCCACTTT.

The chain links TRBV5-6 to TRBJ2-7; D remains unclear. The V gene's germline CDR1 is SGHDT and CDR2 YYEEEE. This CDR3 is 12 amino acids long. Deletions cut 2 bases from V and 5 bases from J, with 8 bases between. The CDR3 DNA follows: TGTGCCAGCAGCTTTGAACTTAACGAGCAGTACTTC. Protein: CASSFELNEQYF.

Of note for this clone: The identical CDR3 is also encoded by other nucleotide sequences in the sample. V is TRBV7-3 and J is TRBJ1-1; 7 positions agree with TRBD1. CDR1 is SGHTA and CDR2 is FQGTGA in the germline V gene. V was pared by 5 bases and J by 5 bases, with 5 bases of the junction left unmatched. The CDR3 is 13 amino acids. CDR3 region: CASSLDRDTEAFF. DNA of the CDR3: TGTGCCAGCAGCCTCGACAGGGATACTGAAGCTTTCTTT.

The CDR3 DNA reads as TGCAGTGCTAGAGCACCCGAAAAACTGTTTTTT. It is translated as CSARAPEKLFF. The rearrangement joins TRBV20-1 to TRBJ1-4; D unresolved. The ends were cut back, 1 base at V and 8 bases at J, with 5 bases in the middle. The CDR3 has 11 amino acids. Germline V gene lookup returns CDR1 DFQATT and CDR2 SNEGSKA (reference sequence).

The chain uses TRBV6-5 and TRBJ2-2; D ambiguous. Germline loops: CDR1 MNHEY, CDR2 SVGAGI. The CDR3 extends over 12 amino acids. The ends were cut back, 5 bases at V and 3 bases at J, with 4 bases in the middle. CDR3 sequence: CASSIYTGELFF. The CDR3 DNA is TGTGCCAGCAGTATATACACCGGGGAGCTGTTTTTT.

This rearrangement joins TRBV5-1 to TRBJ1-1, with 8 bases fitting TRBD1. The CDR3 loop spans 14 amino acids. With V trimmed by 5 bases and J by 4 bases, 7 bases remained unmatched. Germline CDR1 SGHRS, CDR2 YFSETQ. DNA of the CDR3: TGCGCCAGCAGTTCGACAGGGGCAGGCACTGAAGCTTTCTTT. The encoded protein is CASSSTGAGTEAFF.